The 20 T cell receptor beta chains reported below all come from one sample, sequenced in a study of spatial heterogeneity in lung cancer. TCRdb reprocessed the 5' RACE reads via MiXCR and lists one record per CDR3 protein. The profile covers roughly 36,000 distinct CDR3 sequences, with roughly 5.2% appearing a single time and 11% taken by the ten largest. The time point: sample taken at primary tumor resection. Tumor, nontumor lung or frozen PBMC supplied whole RNA that was sequenced unsorted. The material sequenced was PBMCs, taken at surgery. These receptors originate from a male donor with early-stage non-small cell lung cancer.

This clonotype has a count of ten or more. The V gene is TRBV10-1, the J gene TRBJ2-2; D possibly uses TRBD1 or TRBD2 (5 bases each). The V and J ends lost 5 bases and 0 bases respectively, with 10 bases between them. CDR3 size: 15 residues. The V gene's germline CDR1 is WNHNN and CDR2 SYGVQD (reference sequence). CDR3 amino acids: CASSSGSSNTGELFF. The CDR3 coding sequence is TGCGCCAGCAGTTCAGGGAGTTCGAACACCGGGGAGCTGTTTTTT.

This clonotype was detected ten times or more. V is TRBV15 and J is TRBJ2-7; D is possibly TRBD1 or TRBD2 (6 bases each). The CDR3 runs to 14 residues. Trimming took off 5 bases at V and 2 bases at J, with 13 bases between the two ends. CDR1 is LNHNV and CDR2 is YYDKDF in the germline V gene (reference sequence). The CDR3, as DNA: TGTGCCACCAGCGGCGGGGACACGGCCTACGAGCAGTACTTC. Translating it yields CATSGGDTAYEQYF.

The chain recombines TRBV7-2 with TRBJ2-7; D is unresolved. The CDR3 extends over 11 amino acids. CDR1 is SGHTA, CDR2 FQGNSA, per germline. The V end was cut by 5 bases, the J end by 7 bases, with 9 bases between. CDR3 DNA: TGTGCCAGCAGCCTTCTAAGAGAGCAGTACTTC. The encoded protein is CASSLLREQYF.

This clonotype came up many times. The J gene is TRBJ2-5, the V gene TRBV6-2 or TRBV6-3, with TRBD2 as a possible D gene (5 bases). The germline V gene encodes CDR1 MNHEY and CDR2 SVGEGT. The CDR3 totals 13 residues. V was cut by 6 bases and J by 2 bases, with 10 bases left in between. CDR3 amino acids: CASSLARQETQYF. As DNA, the CDR3 is TGTGCCAGCAGCCTAGCCCGACAAGAGACCCAGTACTTC.

This clonotype showed up many times. The chain employs TRBV7-3 and TRBJ1-2; D remains ambiguous. Trimming stripped 2 bases from V and 7 bases from J, with 8 bases between. The germline V gene has CDR1 SGHTA and CDR2 FQGTGA. The CDR3 contains 12 residues. The CDR3 DNA reads as TGTGCCAGCAGCTTATGGCAAATTGGCTACACCTTC. Translation: CASSLWQIGYTF.

V and J are TRBV3-1 and TRBJ1-1, with 7 bases lining up with TRBD1. Per germline, CDR1 LGHDT and CDR2 YNNKEL (reference sequence). The V segment lost 4 bases and the J segment 4 bases; nucleotides outside the gene matches: 6. The CDR3 spans 14 residues. This CDR3 is CASSLKGAGTEAFF. The CDR3 nucleotides read TGTGCCAGCAGCCTTAAGGGGGCAGGCACTGAAGCTTTCTTT. The entire variable domain, with the rest obtained from reference TRBV3-1 and TRBJ1-1, is as follows: DTAVSQTPKYLVTQMGNDKSIKCEQNLGHDTMYWYKQDSKKFLKIMFSYNNKELIINETVPNRFSPKSPDKAHLNLHINSLELGDSAVYFCASSLKGAGTEAFFGQGTRLTVV.

The sample holds many counts of this clonotype. The chain recombines TRBV30 with TRBJ2-3; D is ambiguous. The germline V and J ends were trimmed by 4 bases and 0 bases, with 17 bases remaining between them. This CDR3 region has 16 residues. CDR1 GTSNPN and CDR2 SVGIG come from the germline V gene (reference sequence). CDR3 DNA sequence: TGTGCCTGGAAGAAAGTCATCGTCCCTAGCACAGATACGCAGTATTTT. This gives the protein CAWKKVIVPSTDTQYF.

The chain links TRBV7-2 to TRBJ2-7, with D unresolved. The germline V gene has CDR1 SGHTA and CDR2 FQGNSA. Trimming shortened V by 4 bases and J by 5 bases, and 18 bases separated the two germline ends. The CDR3 length is 15 residues. CDR3 region: CASSSPVWGRNEQYF. The CDR3 bases are TGTGCCAGCAGCTCCCCAGTTTGGGGTAGGAACGAGCAGTACTTC.

The rearrangement joins TRBV4-1 to TRBJ2-6; D may match TRBD1 or TRBD2 (7 bases each). Germline lookup yields CDR1 MGHRA and CDR2 YSYEKL. The V end was cut by 4 bases, the J end by 1 base, with 14 bases between. The CDR3 runs 17 residues. CDR3: CASSPSGGGSGANVLTF. The CDR3 bases are TGCGCCAGCAGCCCCTCAGGGGGGGGGTCTGGGGCCAACGTCCTGACTTTC.

The sample holds many counts of this clonotype. This chain links TRBV4-1 with TRBJ2-3, with 8 bases matching TRBD1. The length of the CDR3 is 15 residues. V was pared by 0 bases and J by 1 base, with 0 bases of the junction left unmatched. The germline gives CDR1 MGHRA, CDR2 YSYEKL. The CDR3 nucleotides read TGCGCCAGCAGCCAAGACAGGGGGCGCACAGATACGCAGTATTTT. As protein: CASSQDRGRTDTQYF.

There are a few counts of this clonotype. The genes are TRBV5-1 and TRBJ1-1, with TRBD1 as a possible D gene (5 bases). The germline CDR1 and CDR2 sequences are SGHRS and YFSETQ. Trimming stripped 0 bases from V and 5 bases from J, with 14 bases between. This CDR3 is 15 amino acids long. The CDR3 loop is CASSLVGTAGTEAFF. The CDR3 DNA is TGCGCCAGCAGCTTGGTTGGGACGGCCGGAACTGAAGCTTTCTTT.

This clonotype has at least ten counts. V is TRBV29-1 and J is TRBJ2-2; D might be TRBD2 (6 bases). Germline CDR1 is SQVTM and CDR2 is ANQGSEA. The CDR3 is 12 amino acids. The V end lost 4 bases, the J end lost 7 bases, and 10 bases lay between the germline ends. DNA of the CDR3: TGCAGCGTTGGGGAGGCCATCGGGGAGCTGTTTTTT. Its protein is CSVGEAIGELFF.

The rearrangement joins TRBV7-9 to TRBJ2-7, with D possibly being TRBD1 (6 bases). The CDR3 is 15 residues long. V lost 5 bases and J lost 4, with 18 bases in between. Looked up from germline, CDR1 is SEHNR and CDR2 is FQNEAQ (reference sequence). The chain's CDR3 is CASSPKGVYGYEQYF. In DNA, the CDR3 is TGTGCCAGCAGCCCAAAGGGGGTTTATGGGTACGAGCAGTACTTC.

This clonotype has at least ten counts. The rearrangement joins TRBV4-2 to TRBJ2-7, with D tentatively TRBD1 (6 bases). Trimming removed 2 bases at V and 0 bases at J, with 14 bases between. CDR1 and CDR2 (germline): LGHNA, YNFKEQ. The CDR3 is 16 residues long. CDR3 residues: CASSQFLGQHSYEQYF. The CDR3 nucleotides read TGTGCCAGCAGCCAATTCTTAGGACAGCACTCCTACGAGCAGTACTTC.

This clonotype was observed many times. The rearrangement links TRBV20-1 to TRBJ1-2; no clear D gene. Trimming stripped 6 bases from V and 0 bases from J, with 17 bases between. Germline CDR1 and CDR2: DFQATT and SNEGSKA (reference sequence). CDR3 length: 15 amino acids. CDR3 in amino acids: CSAKEGLTANYGYTF. The DNA of the CDR3 is TGCAGTGCCAAAGAGGGCCTTACCGCTAACTATGGCTACACCTTC.

This clonotype came up many times. This sequence joins TRBV6-5 and TRBJ2-5; 7 nucleotides match TRBD1. V was clipped by 0 bases and J by 2 bases; unmatched bases: 3. CDR3 length equals 15 residues. CDR1 MNHEY and CDR2 SVGAGI come from the germline V gene. The CDR3 DNA is TGTGCCAGCAGTTACTCGAGGGGGCTACAAGAGACCCAGTACTTC. Its protein product is CASSYSRGLQETQYF.

This clonotype was found many times. The rearrangement uses TRBV7-9 and TRBJ2-7, with 10 nucleotides matching TRBD1. Looked up from germline, CDR1 is SEHNR and CDR2 is FQNEAQ (reference sequence). This CDR3 has 14 residues. V lost 3 bases, J lost 6 bases, and 5 bases stayed unmatched. In DNA form, the CDR3 reads TGTGCCAGCAGCTTCCAGGACAGGGGGGTCGAGCAGTACTTC. Its protein is CASSFQDRGVEQYF.

In this sample, this clonotype turned up a few times. The chain links TRBV5-1 to TRBJ2-5, with D possibly TRBD2 on 5 matching bases. In germline, CDR1 is SGHRS, CDR2 YFSETQ. The CDR3 has 13 residues. The V gene lost 0 bases and the J gene lost 2 bases, with 5 bases spanning the gap. CDR3 sequence (DNA): TGCGCCAGCAGCTTGGGCGGGCAAGAGACCCAGTACTTC. As protein: CASSLGGQETQYF.

This clonotype has only a few counts. The rearrangement uses TRBV5-5 and TRBJ2-1, with TRBD1 matching over 7 bases. Germline values: CDR1 SGHKS, CDR2 YYEKEE (reference sequence). The CDR3 totals 16 residues. The trim removed 0 bases at V and 7 bases at J, leaving 10 bases unmatched. The CDR3, as DNA: TGTGCCAGCAGCTTGGGGCCACACAGGGGCAGTAATGAGCAGTTCTTC. Amino acid sequence: CASSLGPHRGSNEQFF.

The rearrangement links TRBV4-2 to TRBJ2-7, with D hard to call. Per the germline V gene, CDR1 is LGHNA and CDR2 is YNFKEQ. Trimming removed 0 bases from V and 4 bases from J, with 10 bases in between. This CDR3 comprises 14 residues. DNA for the CDR3: TGTGCCAGCAGCCAAGATCGGAAGGGATACGAGCAGTACTTC. Residues: CASSQDRKGYEQYF.